These 8 T cell receptor beta chains were sequenced from one sample in a study of regulatory T cells in long-lasting Graves disease. Time point reported: newly diagnosed GD, antithyroid drugs for less than 3 months. The TCR library was made from RNA that had been extracted from PBMCs in TRIzol. TCR beta libraries were built with iRepertoire HTBI primers and Arm-PCR of CDR3 regions. Each CDR3 protein is one row after TCRdb ran MiXCR on the multiplex PCR reads. The sample has some 500,000 distinct CDR3 sequences; roughly 15% are singletons. This sample also appeared in a second study, on T cells in Graves' hyperthyroidism and ophthalmopathy.

The sample was peripheral blood mononuclear cells (PBMCs), taken at new diagnosis, from a patient treated with antithyroid drugs. Every receptor here comes from a woman aged 40-60 years with Graves disease.

This clonotype showed up just a few times. V usage is TRBV2 and J usage is TRBJ2-3, with 9 bases matching TRBD2. Germline-derived CDR1 and CDR2 are SNHLY and FYNNEI. This CDR3 has 18 residues. With 5 bases clipped from V and 3 bases from J, the junction kept 15 bases outside the gene matches. CDR3 sequence: CASSPERGALLATDTQYF. The CDR3 region has the DNA TGTGCCAGCAGTCCCGAGCGGGGGGCACTTTTAGCAACAGATACGCAGTATTTT. Drawing the rest from reference TRBV2 and TRBJ2-3, the complete variable domain is EPEVTQTPSHQVTQMGQEVILRCVPISNHLYFYWYRQILGQKVEFLVSFYNNEISEKSEIFDDQFSVERPDGSNFTLKIRSTKLEDSAMYFCASSPERGALLATDTQYFGPGTRLTVL.

This clonotype was seen more than once but under ten times. This chain joins TRBV7-2 and TRBJ1-2; D perhaps matches TRBD1 (5 bases). Germline CDR1 and CDR2: SGHTA and FQGNSA. The CDR3 has 11 amino acids. V was trimmed by 9 bases and J by 8 bases, leaving 13 bases between them. CDR3: CARQGVFGYTF. The DNA for the CDR3 is TGTGCCAGGCAGGGAGTCTTCGGCTACACCTTC.

This clonotype was seen at least ten times. This chain uses TRBV13 with TRBJ1-6; D not certain. Per germline, CDR1 PRHDT and CDR2 FYEKMQ (reference sequence). The CDR3 has 16 residues. V was trimmed by 5 bases and J by 0 bases, leaving 11 bases between them. The CDR3 protein is CASSPAGSSYNSPLHF. The DNA of the CDR3 is TGTGCCAGCAGCCCCGCCGGGAGCTCCTATAATTCACCCCTCCACTTT.

There are many counts of this clonotype. This chain uses TRBV28 with TRBJ1-2; possibly TRBD1 for D (5 bases). Trimming stripped 2 bases from V and 4 bases from J, with 11 bases between. The germline V gene has CDR1 MDHEN and CDR2 SYDVKM. The CDR3 covers 14 residues. CDR3 nucleotide sequence: TGTGCCAGCAGTTTAACCCCCGGGGCCTATGGCTACACCTTC. It codes for CASSLTPGAYGYTF.

This clonotype was seen more than once but under ten times. The chain is built from TRBV5-5 and TRBJ2-1, with a weak D call TRBD2 (5 bases). Trimming took off 5 bases at V and 4 bases at J, with 19 bases between the two ends. Germline V gene data show CDR1 as SGHKS and CDR2 as YYEKEE (reference sequence). The CDR3 is 16 amino acids. CDR3 coding DNA: TGTGCCAGCAGGTCCCCCGCAAGGGAGAGATACAATGAGCAGTTCTTC. Residues: CASRSPARERYNEQFF.

The V call is TRBV6-1, the J call TRBJ1-3, with unresolved D. V gave up 5 bases and J gave up 4 bases, with 15 bases separating them. CDR3 size: 15 residues. CDR1 is MNHNS and CDR2 is SASEGT in the germline V gene. The CDR3 sequence: CASSPRTPAGNTIYF. The DNA of the CDR3 is TGTGCCAGCAGTCCCCGAACCCCAGCCGGAAACACCATATATTTT.

This clonotype occurred many times. This chain links TRBV18 with TRBJ1-5; D not certain. CDR3 length: 16 amino acids. The V and J ends lost 3 bases and 4 bases respectively, with 16 bases between them. Germline V CDR1 and CDR2: KGHSH, LQKENI. DNA of the CDR3: TGTGCCAGCTCACCTTCTTTTTCGCAGGAAAATCAGCCCCAGCATTTT. Its protein product is CASSPSFSQENQPQHF.

The rearrangement uses TRBV2 and TRBJ1-1, with 9 bases that match TRBD1. Germline V gene data show CDR1 as SNHLY and CDR2 as FYNNEI. The length of the CDR3 is 15 residues. V lost 6 bases and J lost 7; bases outside the gene matches: 12. The chain's CDR3 is CASSRTGVLLHEAFF. The DNA for the CDR3 is TGTGCCAGCAGCCGGACAGGGGTCCTTCTCCATGAAGCTTTCTTT. Supplemented by reference TRBV2 and TRBJ1-1, the full variable domain reads EPEVTQTPSHQVTQMGQEVILRCVPISNHLYFYWYRQILGQKVEFLVSFYNNEISEKSEIFDDQFSVERPDGSNFTLKIRSTKLEDSAMYFCASSRTGVLLHEAFFGQGTRLTVV.